The 9 T cell receptor beta chains below were found in one sample sequenced in a study of blood T cell repertoires in COVID-19. The method was immunoSEQ multiplex PCR; TCRdb's version includes in-frame clones alone and lacks a portion of them. The repertoire holds about 300,000 clones, with 80% to 90% as singletons. Sequenced input: PBMCs or T cells enriched from blood (not recorded which). Receptors were obtained from a man aged 25-45 years who had recovered from COVID-19.

The gene calls are TRBV9 and TRBJ1-1; D may be TRBD1 (6 bases). This CDR3 has 11 residues. V lost 3 bases to trimming and J lost 7 bases, with 7 bases between them. CDR1 is SGDLS, CDR2 YYNGEE, per germline. The DNA for the CDR3 is TGTGCCAGCAGCGCCAGGGGTGAAGCTTTCTTT. This codes for CASSARGEAFF. Based on the CDR3 plus reference TRBV9 and TRBJ1-1, the full variable domain is DSGVTQTPKHLITATGQRVTLRCSPRSGDLSVYWYQQSLDQGLQFLIQYYNGEERAKGNILERFSAQQFPDLHSELNLSSLELGDSALYFCASSARGEAFFGQGTRLTVV.

There are a few counts of this clone. This chain uses TRBV7-9 with TRBJ1-6; 7 nucleotides match TRBD1. V shed 10 bases, J shed 5 bases, and the junction held 11 bases outside the gene matches. This CDR3 region has 15 residues. Germline V gene sequence: CDR1 SEHNR, CDR2 FQNEAQ (reference sequence). The CDR3 spells CATYHRGRHNSPLHF. CDR3 nucleotide sequence: TGTGCCACCTACCACAGGGGTCGACATAATTCACCCCTCCACTTT.

The J gene is TRBJ1-1, the V gene TRBV29-1; no clear D. V lost 5 bases to trimming and J lost 4 bases, with 14 bases between them. CDR1 is SQVTM and CDR2 is ANQGSEA in the germline V gene. The CDR3 is 13 amino acids. CDR3 sequence (DNA): TGCAGCGTTTGCGGGCCCGTGAGCACTGAAGCTTTCTTT. Translation: CSVCGPVSTEAFF.

The J gene is TRBJ1-1, the V gene TRBV20-1, with D uncertain. V was cut by 5 bases and J by 1 base, with 5 bases left in between. Germline CDR1 is DFQATT and CDR2 is SNEGSKA (reference sequence). This CDR3 has 11 amino acids. CDR3 DNA: TGCAGTGCTTTCAAGAACACTGAAGCTTTCTTT. It specifies CSAFKNTEAFF.

The chain carries TRBV11-3 and TRBJ2-2; 8 bases agree with TRBD2. The J segment lost 4 bases and the V segment lost 1 base, leaving 5 bases of the junction unmatched. The CDR3 has 16 residues. CDR1 is SGHNT and CDR2 is YENEEA in the germline V gene. The CDR3 here is CASSLGSGGLTGELFF. Here the CDR3 DNA reads TGTGCCAGCAGCTTAGGGAGCGGGGGTCTCACCGGGGAGCTGTTTTTT.

The chain links TRBV7-2 to TRBJ2-7, with D possibly matching TRBD1 (6 bases). Between the trimmed V and J ends, which lost 4 bases and 6 bases, there was a span of 19 bases. Per the germline V gene, CDR1 is SGHTA and CDR2 is FQGNSA. This CDR3 is 15 amino acids long. The CDR3 protein is CASSSTGQKSLEQYF. CDR3 nucleotide sequence: TGTGCCAGCAGCTCAACGGGACAAAAGTCCCTCGAGCAGTACTTC.

This rearrangement joins TRBV6-5 to TRBJ1-2, with D maybe TRBD1 (6 bases). The CDR3 covers 16 residues. Between the trimmed V and J ends, which lost 2 bases and 4 bases, there was a span of 17 bases. The germline V gene encodes CDR1 MNHEY and CDR2 SVGAGI. In DNA, the CDR3 is TGTGCCAGCAGTTACGCACAGGGCCCAGTAGGCTATGGCTACACCTTC. Its protein is CASSYAQGPVGYGYTF.

This rearrangement joins TRBV5-4 to TRBJ1-2; TRBD1 agrees at 9 bases. Germline V gene data show CDR1 as SGHNT and CDR2 as YYREEE (reference sequence). This CDR3 has 14 amino acids. V was clipped by 1 base and J by 8 bases; unmatched bases: 6. CDR3 region: CASSLHTGGIGYTF. As DNA, the CDR3 is TGTGCCAGCAGCTTGCATACAGGGGGCATCGGCTACACCTTC.

This clone has a single count. The sample holds other DNA sequences that translate to the same CDR3. This sequence joins TRBV12-3 or TRBV12-4 and TRBJ1-2; TRBD1 agrees at 8 bases. After removal of 6 bases from V and 8 bases from J, the junction contained 5 bases not matched to a gene. The CDR3 spans 12 residues. The CDR3 is CASSGQGGGYTF. The CDR3 DNA follows: TGTGCCAGCAGCGGACAGGGAGGCGGCTACACCTTC.